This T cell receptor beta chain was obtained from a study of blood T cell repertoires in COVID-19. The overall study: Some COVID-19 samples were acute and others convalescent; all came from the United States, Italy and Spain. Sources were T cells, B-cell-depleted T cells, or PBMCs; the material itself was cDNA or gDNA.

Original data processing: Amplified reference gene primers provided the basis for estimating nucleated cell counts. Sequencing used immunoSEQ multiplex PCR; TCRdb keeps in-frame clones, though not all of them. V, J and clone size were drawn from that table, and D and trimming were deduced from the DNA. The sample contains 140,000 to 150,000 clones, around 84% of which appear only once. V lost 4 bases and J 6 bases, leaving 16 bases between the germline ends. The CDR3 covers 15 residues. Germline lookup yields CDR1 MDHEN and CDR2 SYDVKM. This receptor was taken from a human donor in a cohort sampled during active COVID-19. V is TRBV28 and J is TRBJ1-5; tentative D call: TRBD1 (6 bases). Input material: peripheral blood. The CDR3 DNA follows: TGTGCCAGCAGTTCTACAGGGAAGGGTAGTCAGCCCCAGCATTTT. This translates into CASSSTGKGSQPQHF.